This TCR beta chain was sequenced in a study of cytomegalovirus exposure and HLA in healthy donors (dated by TCRdb to about 2017). In terms of the full investigation: In an earlier analysis of 450 to 750 of the donors, 250 to 350 Gb of sequence data and roughly 100 million unique TCR beta sequences from about 179 million T cells were reported. An early release covering roughly 600 HLA-typed donors comprised 300 to 350 gigabases of sequencing data and tens of millions of unique TCR sequences. The genetic ancestry cluster associated with self-reported Caucasian donors included 65% to 90% of the roughly 410 genotyped donors. The study aimed to test whether signatures of past pathogen exposure could be identified by cataloging public T cell receptors. The study used immunosequencing to profile the T cell repertoires of more than 650 subjects and linked those repertoires to cytomegalovirus serostatus. Along with the approximately 650-subject first cohort, a separate validation cohort of over a hundred different subjects was used. To predict cytomegalovirus infection status, the study brought together high-throughput TCR immunosequencing, statistical association of individual TCRs with disease status, and machine learning. A later analysis re-analyzed previously published TCR beta repertoires from 550 to 700 donors and added high-resolution HLA genotyping to study TCR occurrence patterns. Rather than drawing on any new phenotypic data, the later analysis identified candidate immune exposures from TCR beta sequences and the way those sequences occurred across donors. An earlier analysis of around 580 of the donors used high-throughput TCR beta sequencing to judge whether each TCR beta V gene segment behaved as functional or pseudogenic. Donor age, sex, ethnicity and CMV serostatus were collected together with the repertoire data. A later genetic analysis used genome-wide SNP genotypes for about 60% of the roughly 700 donors, treating that subset as a discovery cohort. Every repertoire in the discovery cohort had been generated on one and the same sequencing platform. Class I and class II HLA loci were covered by the typing at four-digit resolution. The number of typed donors differed by locus: roughly 629-640 for A, B, C, DRB1 and DQB1; roughly 510 for DQA1; around 580 for DPA1; and around 490 for DPB1. Because of strong linkage in the cohort, five DR-DQ haplotypes were treated as single units for association and clustering. Among some 410 genotyped donors of the cohort, an average of approximately 240,000 unique TCR beta nucleotide sequences was sequenced per donor, of which roughly 17% were non-productive. Study-wide findings and limitations: Across donors, most TCR sequences were observed very rarely, whereas some public TCRs were present in many individuals. CMV serostatus was the only immune exposure information available for the cohort. HLA typing was unavailable for some donors at each locus, so association tests used only the typed subset. In an earlier analysis of around 600 of the donors, most TCR beta V segments appeared in productive rearrangements about 87% or about 30% of the time, broadly matching IMGT annotations. A further reported finding was that TCR beta sequences accurately predicted the HLA-A and HLA-B alleles for most subjects in the first cohort. In a later analysis, the rate of TCR association differed among HLA loci, with DRB1 alleles having the most associated TCRs and HLA-C alleles having the fewest. Correlated functional status among segregating V segments might be attributable to linkage disequilibrium, but an unknown experimental factor could not be ruled out. In a later analysis, most CMV-associated TCR beta chains were found to appear HLA-restricted, with HLA associations seemingly driven largely by CMV exposure. V-gene and J-gene trimming of TCR beta chains was associated with a missense DCLRE1C variant in a later genetic analysis, and the association was replicated in an independent cohort. A later analysis found that HLA-associated TCR beta chains were more clonally expanded and had lower generation probabilities than equally common non-associated chains. In vitro tests confirmed that three of the cytomegalovirus-associated TCR beta chains recognize cytomegalovirus antigens. Roughly uniform sequencing depth across donors was assumed in presence/absence analyses, although this assumption may not hold. In the study, 150 to 200 TCR beta chains were listed as associated with cytomegalovirus. The sequencing pipeline was judged likely to have produced a cluster of highly shared sequence variants as a technical artifact. In both the original and validation cohorts, the classifier was reported to diagnose cytomegalovirus status with high specificity and sensitivity. Compared with the roughly 700-donor mean, donors in an Asian-associated ancestry cluster had fewer N-insertions in productive TCRs, according to a later genetic analysis. Assigning TCR associations to individual alleles was difficult when HLA alleles, especially DR and DQ, strongly co-occurred. The earlier analysis of around 600 of the donors excluded approximately 15 rarely observed V segments, including chromosome 9 orphons, because counts were too low. It was suggested by the authors that the approach could potentially be generalized to other disease states and immunological phenotypes. Some IMGT-functional V segments, including TRBV6-2 and TRBV6-3, could not be distinguished by the 87-base-pair reads and were therefore excluded. According to a later analysis, parvovirus B19, influenza, CMV and Epstein-Barr virus appeared linked to several top co-occurrence clusters. This cohort had only TCR beta chains sequenced, and the lack of alpha or paired-chain data limited which features could be detected. At a false discovery rate of 0.05, a later analysis linked 15,000 to 20,000 TCR beta sequences to specific HLA alleles.

The CDR3, from cysteine to phenylalanine, totals 16 residues. Left in the record is the CDR3 DNA by itself, 48 bases read in frame from the first base. The germline V gene supplies CDR1 MGHRA and CDR2 YSYEKL. V and J are truncated by 0 bases and 6 bases respectively, leaving an intervening sequence of 12 bases. The cohort consisted of some 670 healthy bone marrow donors. At the time of sampling, every cohort member was nominally healthy, though immune exposures that went unrecorded were likely present. The donor tested CMV seropositive and was one of the 289 seropositive cohort members. A peripheral blood sample was collected from each donor, and TCR beta sequencing was performed on peripheral blood mononuclear cells. Genomic DNA extraction from the blood cell samples was performed with the Qiagen DNeasy Blood Extraction Kit. Library preparation was by the immunoSEQ multiplex PCR assay. For the multiplex PCR, a mixture combining 60 forward primers for TCR Vbeta segments and 13 reverse primers for TCR Jbeta segments was used. A multiplex PCR assay on genomic DNA amplified the CDR3 region of rearranged TCR beta genes. Amplified TCR beta libraries were sequenced as 87-base-pair reads on the Illumina HiSeq System. The study's processing was this. A later analysis tallied tens of millions of unique TCR beta chains across the 660 or so repertoires, and around 12 million of those chains were shared by two or more donors. Raw reads were error-corrected and collapsed into unique sequences by a nearest-neighbor algorithm in which closely related sequences were merged to remove PCR and sequencing errors. V, D and J gene segments were assigned by aligning CDR3 sequences to IMGT reference sequences. For a sequence to be retained, at least a six-nucleotide match to both a V gene segment and a J gene segment was required. A rearrangement counted as productive if the CDR3 had no stop codons and remained in frame with V and J, and every other rearrangement counted as non-productive. Following IMGT convention, CDR3 was defined as the stretch from the second conserved V-encoded cysteine to the conserved J-encoded phenylalanine. Sequences without an unambiguous match to a single V gene segment were excluded from the earlier analysis of approximately 600 of the donors. An earlier analysis of several hundred of the donors called V segments functional above 56.7% productive rearrangements and segregating when the between-donor standard deviation exceeded 5%. A statistical classification framework was built to diagnose cytomegalovirus status from the catalog of TCR beta chain sequences. V and J gene assignment, in a later analysis, came from comparing TCR nucleotide sequences with IMGT/GENE-DB human TR gene sequences. Using the TCRdist pipeline, a later analysis assigned CDR3 sequences along with most-parsimonious VDJ recombination scenarios. In a later analysis, every TCR beta chain was defined by the combination of its CDR3 amino acid sequence and its V-gene family, and reads without a unique V-gene family were dropped. As a way to deal with suspected cross-contamination and a sequencing artifact, a later analysis dropped more than 500 nucleotide sequences that were highly shared and had low generation probability. In a later analysis, a clonal expansion index for each public chain was calculated from normalized within-repertoire ranks of inferred template counts. A later analysis computed generation probabilities with a VDJ recombination model fitted to out-of-frame rearrangements, and checked the results against IGoR. In a later analysis, hypergeometric tests were used to score TCR-TCR, TCR-HLA and TCR-CMV co-occurrence, with a repertoire-size bias correction applied to TCR pairs. A later analysis estimated false discovery rates by permuting HLA or CMV assignments 20 times. In a later analysis, co-occurring TCRs were grouped using DBSCAN, with TCRdist sequence similarity added in when clustering inside HLA-allele-positive subsets. Co-occurrence clustering excluded repertoires with fewer than 30,000 or more than 120,000 public chains, plus five with anomalous nucleotide sharing. Entries here come from immuneACCESS through TCRdb and include only in-frame sequences with V and J called. Some clones fail to appear in such tables; in the studies checked, an unresolved V gene covers under half of the shortfall, and the cause of the remainder is unknown. V and J calls plus clone size are reproduced from that table; the DNA served to infer D and trimming. This sample holds 160,000 or so clones; around three quarters were observed only once. The ten largest clonotypes hold 3.7% of the sample.

For this clone: The antigen it recognizes is unknown. No base qualities exist here, and no much larger clone lies one base off it.

The sequence derives from a man in his thirties or forties in good health and CMV-seropositive. Sequencing was done on a sample of PBMCs. The chain employs TRBV4-1 and TRBJ1-6, with an unclear D gene assignment. The DNA sequence is TGCGCCAGCAGCCAAGAGGGTCCAGGTATTAATTCACCCCTCCACTTT. This codes for CASSQEGPGINSPLHF.